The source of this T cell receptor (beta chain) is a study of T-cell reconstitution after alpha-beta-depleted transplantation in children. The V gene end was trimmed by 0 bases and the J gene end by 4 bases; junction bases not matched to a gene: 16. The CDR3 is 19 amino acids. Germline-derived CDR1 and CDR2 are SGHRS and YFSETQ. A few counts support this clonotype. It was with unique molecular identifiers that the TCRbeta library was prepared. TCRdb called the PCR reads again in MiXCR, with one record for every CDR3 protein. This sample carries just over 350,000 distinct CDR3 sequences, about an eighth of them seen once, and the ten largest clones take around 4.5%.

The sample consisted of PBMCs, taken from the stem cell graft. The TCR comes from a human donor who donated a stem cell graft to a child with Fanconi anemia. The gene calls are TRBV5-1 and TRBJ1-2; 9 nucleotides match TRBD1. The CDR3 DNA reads TGCGCCAGCAGCTTGGAAGGGGTCGGGACAGGGCCCAAGGGCTATGGCTACACCTTC. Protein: CASSLEGVGTGPKGYGYTF.